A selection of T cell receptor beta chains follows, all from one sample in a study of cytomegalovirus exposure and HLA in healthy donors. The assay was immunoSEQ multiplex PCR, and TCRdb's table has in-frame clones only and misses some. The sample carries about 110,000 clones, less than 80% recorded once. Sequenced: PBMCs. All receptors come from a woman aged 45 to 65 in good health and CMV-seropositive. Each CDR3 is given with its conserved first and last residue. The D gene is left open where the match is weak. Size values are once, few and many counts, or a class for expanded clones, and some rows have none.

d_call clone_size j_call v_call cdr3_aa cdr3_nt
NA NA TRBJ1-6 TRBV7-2 CASSSLGGKAFYNSPLHF TGTGCCAGCAGCTCCCTGGGGGGAAAGGCCTTCTATAATTCACCCCTCCACTTT
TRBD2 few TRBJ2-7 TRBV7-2 CASSFQGGYEQYF TGTGCCAGCAGCTTCCAGGGAGGGTACGAGCAGTACTTC
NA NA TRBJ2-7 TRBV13 CASGDGDSGGWEQYF TGTGCCAGCGGCGATGGGGACAGCGGGGGCTGGGAGCAGTACTTC
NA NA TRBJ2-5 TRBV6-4 CATSRGPQETQYF TGTGCCACCTCGCGAGGGCCCCAAGAGACCCAGTACTTC
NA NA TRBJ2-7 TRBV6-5 CASSNSYEQYF TGTGCCAGCAGTAACAGCTACGAGCAGTACTTC
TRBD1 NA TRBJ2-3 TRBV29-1 CSVGQGAVTDTQYF TGCAGCGTCGGACAGGGGGCCGTCACAGATACGCAGTATTTT
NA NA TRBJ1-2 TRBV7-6 CASSPGETFGGYTF TGTGCCAGCAGCCCTGGGGAGACTTTTGGAGGCTACACCTTC
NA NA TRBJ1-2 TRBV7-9 CASSSEGGRDGYTF TGTGCCAGCAGCTCGGAGGGGGGGAGGGATGGCTACACCTTC
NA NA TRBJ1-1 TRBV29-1 CSVEYMMNTEAFF TGCAGCGTTGAATACATGATGAACACTGAAGCTTTCTTT
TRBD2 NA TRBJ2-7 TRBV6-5 CASSSPSAGGSQYF TGTGCCAGCAGTTCCCCCTCGGCGGGAGGTAGTCAGTACTTC
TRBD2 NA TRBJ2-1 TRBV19 CASSIAGGPYNEQFF TGTGCCAGTAGTATAGCGGGAGGCCCCTACAATGAGCAGTTCTTC
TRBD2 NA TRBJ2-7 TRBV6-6 CASSYWGLAGQTQYF TGTGCCAGCAGTTACTGGGGACTAGCGGGCCAGACTCAGTACTTC
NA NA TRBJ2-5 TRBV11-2 CASSLVLGGEQETQYF TGTGCCAGCAGCTTAGTTTTAGGGGGGGAGCAAGAGACCCAGTACTTC
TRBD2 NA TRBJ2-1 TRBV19 CASSLASGRISYNEQFF TGTGCCAGTAGTCTGGCTAGCGGGAGAATCTCCTACAATGAGCAGTTCTTC
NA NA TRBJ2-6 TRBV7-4 CASRRPSGANGLTF TGTGCCAGCAGACGACCCTCTGGGGCCAACGGCCTGACTTTC
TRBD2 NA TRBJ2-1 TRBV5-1 CASSRLAGAYNEQFF TGCGCCAGCAGTAGACTAGCGGGGGCCTACAATGAGCAGTTCTTC
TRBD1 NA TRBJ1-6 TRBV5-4 CASSPGTGEGSYNSPLHF TGTGCCAGCAGCCCCGGGACAGGGGAAGGCTCCTATAATTCACCCCTCCACTTT
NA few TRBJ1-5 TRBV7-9 CASSSATGQGPQHF TGTGCCAGCAGCTCAGCAACAGGCCAGGGGCCCCAGCATTTT
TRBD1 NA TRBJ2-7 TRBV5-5 CASSTGTVHEQYF TGTGCCAGCAGCACAGGGACAGTCCACGAGCAGTACTTC
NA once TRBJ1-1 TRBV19 CASSIGHRGSPEAFF TGTGCCAGTAGTATAGGTCATCGGGGATCACCCGAAGCTTTCTTT
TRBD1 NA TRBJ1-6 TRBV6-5 CASSYTPTGRNSPLHF TGTGCCAGCAGTTACACCCCGACAGGGAGGAATTCACCCCTCCACTTT
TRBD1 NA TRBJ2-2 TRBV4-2 CASSQRTGSVSNTGELFF TGTGCCAGCAGCCAACGGACAGGGAGCGTTTCGAACACCGGGGAGCTGTTTTTT
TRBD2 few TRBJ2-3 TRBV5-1 CASSFGGRAGDTQYF TGCGCCAGCAGCTTTGGCGGGAGGGCCGGAGATACGCAGTATTTT
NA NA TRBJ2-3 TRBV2 CASSEDLAGGTDTQYF TGTGCCAGCAGTGAAGATCTTGCAGGGGGCACAGATACGCAGTATTTT
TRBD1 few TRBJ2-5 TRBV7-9 CASRGQGIQETQYF TGTGCCAGCAGAGGACAGGGCATACAAGAGACCCAGTACTTC
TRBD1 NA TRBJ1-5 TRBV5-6 CASSVGTATYQPQHF TGTGCCAGCAGCGTCGGGACAGCTACTTATCAGCCCCAGCATTTT
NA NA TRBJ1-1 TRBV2 CASSEARVRSGAFF TGTGCCAGCAGTGAAGCGCGGGTAAGATCAGGAGCTTTCTTT
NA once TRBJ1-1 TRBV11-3 CASSLGGRQNTEAFF TGTGCCAGCAGCTTAGGGGGGAGGCAGAACACTGAAGCTTTCTTT
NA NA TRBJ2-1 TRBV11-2 CASSRQEGEQFF TGTGCCAGCAGCCGCCAGGAGGGTGAGCAGTTCTTC
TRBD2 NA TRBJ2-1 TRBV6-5 CASGASGYNEQFF TGTGCCAGCGGGGCTAGCGGCTACAATGAGCAGTTCTTC
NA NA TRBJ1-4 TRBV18 CASSPGVPWEKLFF TGTGCCAGCTCACCCGGGGTACCGTGGGAAAAACTGTTTTTT
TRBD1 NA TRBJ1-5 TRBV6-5 CASSYTRQGANQPQHF TGTGCCAGCAGTTACACAAGACAGGGAGCTAATCAGCCCCAGCATTTT
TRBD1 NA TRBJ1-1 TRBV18 CASSTGQGSEAFF TGTGCCAGCTCAACCGGACAGGGGAGTGAAGCTTTCTTT
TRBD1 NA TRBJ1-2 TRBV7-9 CSSSPGSGQLGYGYTF TGTTCCAGCAGCCCAGGTTCGGGACAGCTAGGCTATGGCTACACCTTC
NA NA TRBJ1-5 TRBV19 CASTSDRNQPQHF TGTGCCAGTACCTCAGACAGGAATCAGCCCCAGCATTTT
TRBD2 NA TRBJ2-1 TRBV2 CAGQETSGNYNEQFF TGTGCCGGACAGGAGACTAGCGGGAATTACAATGAGCAGTTCTTC
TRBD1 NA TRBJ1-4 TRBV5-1 CASSLDGQGRGKREKLFF TGCGCCAGCAGCTTGGACGGACAGGGACGGGGGAAAAGAGAAAAACTGTTTTTT
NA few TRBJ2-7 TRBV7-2 CASSLTVYEQYF TGTGCCAGCAGCCTTACGGTCTACGAGCAGTACTTC
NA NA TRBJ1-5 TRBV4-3 CASSQKRDSNQPQHF TGCGCCAGCAGCCAGAAAAGAGATAGCAATCAGCCCCAGCATTTT
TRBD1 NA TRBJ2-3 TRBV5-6 CASSSSGQGTDTQYF TGTGCCAGCAGCTCCTCGGGACAGGGCACAGATACGCAGTATTTT
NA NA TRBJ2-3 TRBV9 CASSVGAARGTDTQYF TGTGCCAGCAGCGTAGGTGCGGCTAGGGGGACAGATACGCAGTATTTT